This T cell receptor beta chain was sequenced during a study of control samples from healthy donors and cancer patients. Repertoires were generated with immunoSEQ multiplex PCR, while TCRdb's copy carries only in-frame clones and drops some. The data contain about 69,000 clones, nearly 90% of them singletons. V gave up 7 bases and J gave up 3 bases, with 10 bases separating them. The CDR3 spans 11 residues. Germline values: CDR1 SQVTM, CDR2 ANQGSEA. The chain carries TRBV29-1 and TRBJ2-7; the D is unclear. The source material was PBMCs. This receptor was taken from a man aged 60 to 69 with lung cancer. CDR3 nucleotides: TGCAGCGCCGGGCTAGACTACGAGCAGTACTTC. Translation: CSAGLDYEQYF.